This T cell receptor beta chain was recovered during a study of cytomegalovirus exposure and HLA in healthy donors. Notes on the study in general: Later analysis suggested links between common viral pathogens and several top significant clusters.

Concerning this clone itself: Its antigen is not known.

The study ran its PCR with 60 Vbeta and 13 Jbeta primers. Produced via immunoSEQ multiplex PCR; TCRdb's table is partial and in-frame only. The repertoire holds around 180,000 clones, with 80% to 85% as singletons. In nominal health when sampled, donors likely had unrecorded immune exposures nonetheless. The CDR3 sequence is 15 residues long. The V gene lost 6 bases and the J gene lost 1 base, with 16 bases spanning the gap. Germline lookup yields CDR1 SNHLY and CDR2 FYNNEI. The rearrangement links TRBV2 to TRBJ2-7; D may be TRBD1 (7 bases). This receptor was obtained from a boy younger than 18 in good health and CMV-seronegative. The sequenced material came from PBMCs. The CDR3 DNA follows: TGTGCCAGCAGGCGGGGACAGCTTTCTTCCTACGAGCAGTACTTC. Amino acids: CASRRGQLSSYEQYF.